This T cell receptor beta chain is from a study of cytomegalovirus exposure and HLA in healthy donors. The PCR was carried out with 60 Vbeta primers and 13 Jbeta primers. The table came from immunoSEQ multiplex PCR; TCRdb's copy has only in-frame clones and leaves some out. The repertoire consists of over 150,000 clones, with roughly 80% occurring once and the leading ten covering around 9%. Overall study findings and caveats: HLA allele associations emerged for around 15,000 TCR beta sequences in a later analysis, at 0.05 false discovery rate. The productive fraction for most TCR beta V segments was about 87% or about 30% in an earlier analysis. The number of N-insertions in an Asian-associated ancestry cluster was reportedly below the 666-donor mean in a later analysis.

Healthy individuals who donated bone marrow served as the donors. CDR1 and CDR2 (germline): SNHLY, FYNNEI. This CDR3 has 12 amino acids. Germline trimming cut 6 bases from V and 5 bases from J; bases unmatched to any gene: 0. Concerning this clone: What it binds is not known.

The sequence was collected from a male donor in good health and CMV-seropositive. Sequenced: PBMCs. This chain joins TRBV2 and TRBJ1-5; 8 bases agree with TRBD1. In DNA form, the CDR3 reads TGTGCCAGCAGGACAGGGGATCAGCCCCAGCATTTT. Protein product: CASRTGDQPQHF.